Presented here are 29 T cell receptor beta chains from one specimen sequenced in a study of vaccination and CD4 T cells after COVID-19. Antigen specificity for these receptors is unknown. Specified treatment: roughly 11-day PBMC culture with coronavirus spike peptide pools or control peptides (ViraFEST assay). The Oncomine TCR Beta short-read assay generated sequence data from the DNA of cultured CD4+ T cells. TCRdb reprocessed the PCR reads with MiXCR, giving one entry per CDR3 protein. The table lists around 8,000 distinct CDR3 sequences, 45% to 50% of them singletons. Sequenced input: CD4+ T cells from blood, cultured in vitro. These TCRs come from a human donor who had recovered from COVID-19.

With regard to this clonotype: At one of its ends the junction is not consistent with the germline gene, which may arise from a read error. The genes are TRBV11-2 and TRBJ2-5; TRBD2 matches at 16 bases. There are 17 residues in the CDR3. Germline CDR1 SGHAT, CDR2 FQNNGV. CDR3 in DNA: TGCGCCAGCAGCTCGGGACTAGCGGGAGGGCGTCAAGAGACCCAGTACTTC. Protein: CASSSGLAGGRQETQYF.

This clonotype has a handful of counts. The chain links TRBV4-2 to TRBJ1-2, with D uncertain. V was trimmed by 6 bases and J by 0 bases, leaving 11 bases between them. Germline-derived CDR1 and CDR2 are LGHNA and YNFKEQ. This CDR3 comprises 14 residues. In DNA, the CDR3 is TGTGCCAGCAGGCCGGACGCCTCTAACTATGGCTACACCTTC. It translates to CASRPDASNYGYTF.

The chain uses TRBV6-1 and TRBJ2-7, with TRBD1 as a possible D gene (5 bases). The CDR3 is 14 residues long. The V end lost 8 bases, the J end lost 0 bases, and 14 bases lay between the germline ends. The germline gives CDR1 MNHNS, CDR2 SASEGT. The CDR3 sequence: CASVGQANSYEQYF. CDR3 nucleotide sequence: TGTGCCAGCGTGGGGCAGGCGAACTCCTACGAGCAGTACTTC.

The chain uses TRBV19 and TRBJ2-7; no clear D gene. The CDR3 is made up of 13 amino acids. The V and J ends lost 1 base and 6 bases respectively, with 10 bases between them. Germline V lookup: CDR1 LNHDA, CDR2 SQIVND (reference sequence). CDR3 region: CASSIARETEQYF. The DNA of the CDR3 is TGTGCCAGTAGTATAGCTAGGGAAACCGAGCAGTACTTC.

The chain carries TRBV2 and TRBJ1-6; the match to TRBD1 covers 7 bases. Germline loops: CDR1 SNHLY, CDR2 FYNNEI. Trimming cost V 5 bases and J 7 bases; bases outside gene matches: 8. The CDR3 covers 15 residues. CDR3 in amino acids: CASSLDRVDNSPLHF. The CDR3, as DNA: TGTGCCAGCAGTCTCGACAGGGTGGACAATTCACCCCTCCACTTT.

J is TRBJ2-1 and V is TRBV20-1; D call uncertain. Germline CDR1 DFQATT, CDR2 SNEGSKA (reference sequence). V was trimmed by 1 base and J by 3 bases, leaving 7 bases between them. There are 13 residues in the CDR3. As DNA, the CDR3 is TGCAGTGCTAGAGTAGACAACTACAATGAGCAGTTCTTC. It specifies CSARVDNYNEQFF.

The chain recombines TRBV24-1 with TRBJ2-1; unclear D gene. Germline V gene data show CDR1 as KGHDR and CDR2 as SFDVKD. The CDR3 length is 13 residues. The germline V and J ends were trimmed by 3 bases and 5 bases, with 7 bases remaining between them. CDR3 bases: TGTGCCACCAGTGATCCCGGAGACAATGAGCAGTTCTTC. Protein sequence: CATSDPGDNEQFF.

The V call is TRBV9, the J call TRBJ2-1; D not certain. Germline V CDR1 and CDR2: SGDLS, YYNGEE. V shed 2 bases and J shed 0 bases, with 9 bases lying between them. This CDR3 contains 15 residues. DNA of the CDR3: TGTGCCAGCAGCGTCGACTCGTACTCCTACAATGAGCAGTTCTTC. It encodes CASSVDSYSYNEQFF.

V gene TRBV5-4 combines with J gene TRBJ1-2; 9 bases map to TRBD1. The junction had 8 bases not matched to a gene; V was cut back by 1 base and J by 7 bases. Germline CDR1 reads SGHNT; CDR2 reads YYREEE (reference sequence). The CDR3 is made up of 15 amino acids. CDR3 sequence reads: CASSLMTGGHSGYTF. The CDR3 nucleotides are TGTGCCAGCAGCTTGATGACAGGGGGGCATAGTGGCTACACCTTC.

The chain links TRBV12-3 or TRBV12-4 to TRBJ1-2; D might be TRBD1 (5 bases). V lost 4 bases and J lost 1, with 13 bases in between. This CDR3 spans 15 amino acids. CDR3 residues: CASSSGDVLNYGYTF. The CDR3 region has the DNA TGTGCCAGCAGTTCGGGGGACGTTCTTAACTATGGCTACACCTTC.

The chain couples TRBV27 to TRBJ2-7; TRBD2 agrees at 14 bases. V shed 6 bases, J shed 3 bases, and the junction held 10 bases outside the gene matches. The CDR3 extends over 17 amino acids. Germline values: CDR1 MNHEY, CDR2 SMNVEV (reference sequence). CDR3 sequence: CASRGTPGLAGGYEQYF. The CDR3 DNA reads TGTGCCAGCAGAGGAACCCCCGGACTAGCGGGAGGCTACGAGCAGTACTTC.

V and J are TRBV7-2 and TRBJ2-7, with 9 positions matching TRBD1. Trimming took 3 bases from V and 0 from J; bases not matched to a gene: 9. The V gene's germline CDR1 is SGHTA and CDR2 FQGNSA. CDR3 size: 17 residues. CDR3 residues: CASSFGTGYDGSYEQYF. The CDR3 DNA reads as TGTGCCAGCAGCTTCGGGACAGGGTACGACGGCTCCTACGAGCAGTACTTC.

This chain connects TRBV4-2 to TRBJ1-2; D is unresolved. The germline V gene encodes CDR1 LGHNA and CDR2 YNFKEQ. V was cut by 4 bases and J by 6 bases, with 12 bases left in between. The CDR3 totals 13 residues. In DNA, the CDR3 is TGTGCCAGCAGCCGCTCAGTGACGGATGGCTACACCTTC. Translated: CASSRSVTDGYTF.

The chain employs TRBV7-2 and TRBJ1-2, with unresolved D. Germline V CDR1 and CDR2: SGHTA, FQGNSA. The CDR3 consists of 13 residues. The ends were cut back, 3 bases at V and 4 bases at J, with 9 bases in the middle. The CDR3 DNA is TGTGCCAGCAGCTTGAGGGATAGCTATGGCTACACCTTC. Its protein is CASSLRDSYGYTF.

This chain links TRBV20-1 with TRBJ2-1; 7 bases match TRBD2. The germline gives CDR1 DFQATT, CDR2 SNEGSKA (reference sequence). With V trimmed by 2 bases and J by 4 bases, 8 bases remained unmatched. This CDR3 is 15 amino acids long. The CDR3 protein is CSARRSAGVYNEQFF. The CDR3 nucleotides are TGCAGTGCTAGAAGATCGGCGGGGGTATACAATGAGCAGTTCTTC.

There are a few counts of this clonotype. The rearrangement uses TRBV12-3 or TRBV12-4 and TRBJ2-7, with TRBD2 matching 7 bases. V was pared by 1 base and J by 3 bases, with 0 bases of the junction left unmatched. The CDR3 length is 13 residues. The CDR3: CASSLGDYYEQYF. CDR3 sequence (DNA): TGTGCCAGCAGTTTAGGGGACTACTACGAGCAGTACTTC.

This clonotype was found a few times. The gene calls are TRBV19 and TRBJ2-3, with D possibly being TRBD1 (6 bases). Trimming removed 3 bases from V and 2 bases from J, with 9 bases in between. The CDR3 consists of 14 residues. CDR1 and CDR2 from the germline V gene are LNHDA and SQIVND (reference sequence). The CDR3, as DNA: TGTGCCAGTAGTATGCAGGGACACACAGATACGCAGTATTTT. It specifies CASSMQGHTDTQYF. The variable domain in full, with the rest retrieved from reference TRBV19 and TRBJ2-3, is DGGITQSPKYLFRKEGQNVTLSCEQNLNHDAMYWYRQDPGQGLRLIYYSQIVNDFQKGDIAEGYSVSREKKESFPLTVTSAQKNPTAFYLCASSMQGHTDTQYFGPGTRLTVL.

V is TRBV7-2 and J is TRBJ1-2; 7 positions agree with TRBD1. The CDR3 contains 15 residues. The ends lost 5 bases at V and 2 bases at J; junction bases unmatched: 8. Germline values: CDR1 SGHTA, CDR2 FQGNSA. The CDR3 protein is CASSPSGTENYGYTF. DNA of the CDR3: TGTGCCAGCAGCCCCTCCGGGACAGAAAACTATGGCTACACCTTC.

There are a few counts of this clonotype. The chain is built from TRBV7-9 and TRBJ1-2; D possibly corresponds to TRBD1 (5 bases). Germline lookup yields CDR1 SEHNR and CDR2 FQNEAQ (reference sequence). V lost 5 bases, J lost 4 bases, and 14 bases lay in between. This CDR3 comprises 14 residues. CDR3 sequence reads: CASSPLGGSYGYTF. CDR3 sequence (DNA): TGTGCCAGCAGCCCACTGGGGGGGAGCTATGGCTACACCTTC.

V gene TRBV5-1 combines with J gene TRBJ1-3; unclear D gene. This CDR3 has 13 residues. V lost 4 bases and J 4 bases, leaving 9 bases between the germline ends. The V gene's germline CDR1 is SGHRS and CDR2 YFSETQ. The CDR3 loop is CASSPPGGNTIYF. The CDR3 nucleotides read TGCGCCAGCAGCCCCCCAGGAGGAAACACCATATATTTT.

This clonotype turned up a few times. The genes are TRBV27 and TRBJ2-3, with TRBD1 matching 10 bases. J was trimmed by 4 bases and V by 6 bases; bases with no gene match: 4. The germline V gene has CDR1 MNHEY and CDR2 SMNVEV (reference sequence). The CDR3 runs to 14 residues. Here the CDR3 DNA reads TGTGCCAGCAGCGGACAGGGGGGTGCAGATACGCAGTATTTT. Protein product: CASSGQGGADTQYF.

This clonotype came up once. This chain joins TRBV2 and TRBJ1-3; D remains unclear. The CDR3 covers 12 residues. V lost 8 bases, J lost 4 bases, and 9 bases lay in between. Germline values: CDR1 SNHLY, CDR2 FYNNEI. CDR3 bases: TGTGCCAGCTCAGCATCCGGAAACACCATATATTTT. Translated: CASSASGNTIYF.

The rearrangement uses TRBV6-2 or TRBV6-3 and TRBJ2-2, with 14 positions matching TRBD2. J gave up 6 bases and V 6 bases, and 12 bases lay outside the gene matches. Germline assignment: CDR1 MNHEY and CDR2 SVGEGT. CDR3 size: 18 residues. The CDR3 protein is CASRPRRLAGGRAGELFF. The CDR3 DNA sequence: TGTGCCAGCAGACCTCGCAGACTAGCGGGGGGGCGCGCCGGGGAGCTGTTTTTT.

V and J are TRBV7-9 and TRBJ2-2; the D gene is possibly TRBD2 (5 bases). Trimming removed 5 bases at V and 1 base at J, with 11 bases between. This CDR3 has 15 residues. The germline CDR1 and CDR2 sequences are SEHNR and FQNEAQ (reference sequence). CDR3 DNA: TGTGCCAGCAGCACACGACTATTGAACACCGGGGAGCTGTTTTTT. Protein sequence: CASSTRLLNTGELFF. The full variable domain, with the rest looked up from reference TRBV7-9 and TRBJ2-2, is DTGVSQNPRHKITKRGQNVTFRCDPISEHNRLYWYRQTLGQGPEFLTYFQNEAQLEKSRLLSDRFSAERPKGSFSTLEIQRTEQGDSAMYLCASSTRLLNTGELFFGEGSRLTVL.

The V call is TRBV6-4, the J call TRBJ2-1, with D perhaps matching TRBD2 (5 bases). Germline V gene lookup returns CDR1 MRHNA and CDR2 SNTAGT. The germline V and J ends were trimmed by 0 bases and 10 bases, with 10 bases remaining between them. The CDR3 consists of 13 residues. For the CDR3, the DNA is TGTGCCAGCAGTGACTCGATTGAGGGAGAGCAGTTCTTC. Translated: CASSDSIEGEQFF.

This clonotype was recorded a few times. The J gene is TRBJ1-5, the V gene TRBV6-1; 8 positions agree with TRBD1. Germline V CDR1 and CDR2: MNHNS, SASEGT. This CDR3 is built from 19 residues. Germline trimming cut 0 bases from V and 7 bases from J; bases unmatched to any gene: 17. The CDR3 protein is CASSEAQETGVTLRQPQHF. CDR3 sequence (DNA): TGTGCCAGCAGTGAAGCGCAGGAGACAGGGGTCACTCTACGGCAGCCCCAGCATTTT.

Of note for this clonotype: Its ends do not fully match the called genes, so a read error is possible. The gene calls are TRBV7-7 and TRBJ2-1; D may match TRBD1 or TRBD2 (5 bases each). CDR1 is SSHAT and CDR2 is FNYEAQ in the germline V gene (reference sequence). CDR3 length: 15 amino acids. The CDR3 spells CASSLGTTPYNEQFF. The CDR3 nucleotides read TGTGCTAGCAGCCTTGGGACCACCCCTTACAATGAGCAGTTCTTC. Full variable domain (rest looked up from reference TRBV7-7 and TRBJ2-1): GAGVSQSPRYKVTKRGQDVTLRCDPISSHATLYWYQQALGQGPEFLTYFNYEAQPDKSGLPSDRFSAERPEGSISTLTIQRTEQRDSAMYRCASSLGTTPYNEQFFGPGTRLTVL.

In the case of this clonotype: The junction shows a germline mismatch at one end, possibly a read error. The CDR3 nucleotides are TGTGCCAGCAGCCTTCGGAGGGACTCTGGGGACACCATACATTTT. Its translation: CASSLRRDSGDTIHF. The rearrangement joins TRBV9 to TRBJ1-3; tentatively, D is TRBD1 (6 bases). The V gene's germline CDR1 is SGDLS and CDR2 YYNGEE. The CDR3 is made up of 15 amino acids.

This chain's CDR3 is CASSVTGGAGQYF. CDR3 nucleotides: TGTGCCAGTAGTGTGACAGGGGGCGCTGGGCAGTACTTC. This rearrangement joins TRBV19 to TRBJ2-7, with 10 bases matching TRBD1. The germline V gene encodes CDR1 LNHDA and CDR2 SQIVND (reference sequence). Trimming took 5 bases from V and 9 from J; bases not matched to a gene: 7. The CDR3 contains 13 residues.